Sequencing of this T cell receptor beta chain was carried out in a study of blood T cell repertoires in COVID-19. In the study overall: From the United States, Italy and Spain came samples of acute and convalescent COVID-19. The analysed material was cDNA or gDNA that came from T cells, B-cell-depleted T cells, or PBMCs.

Source study methods: Reference gene primer amplification gave nucleated cell count estimates. Assay: immunoSEQ multiplex PCR; the TCRdb copy retains only in-frame clones and omits some. V and J calls plus clone size are reproduced from that table; the DNA served to infer D and trimming. The sample has roughly 370,000 clones; around nine tenths are singletons. The V end was cut by 1 base, the J end by 6 bases, with 10 bases between. The germline V gene encodes CDR1 MNHGY and CDR2 SAAAGT. CDR3 size: 14 residues. The chain is built from TRBV6-8 and TRBJ2-1; maybe TRBD1 (5 bases). Sequencing was done on a sample of PBMCs or T cells enriched from blood (not recorded which). This receptor was obtained from a woman between 50 and 59 years old who had recovered from COVID-19. The CDR3 bases are TGTGCCAGCAGTTACTGGGTCAGGGCCAATGAGCAGTTCTTC. Translating it yields CASSYWVRANEQFF.